This T cell receptor beta chain appears in the sequencing data of a study of identifying expanded T cells in peripheral blood. Study-level results: Over two and four weeks, about 16 and 19 clones changed, versus around 1.1 between replicates. Clone count variance between roughly two-week samples rose with total template count.

This clone has only one observation. What it recognizes is unknown. Assay used: immunoSEQ multiplex PCR; TCRdb lists only in-frame clones, some missing. This sample yields some 70,000 clones, of which roughly nine tenths are seen a single time; around 3.3% belongs to the top ten. The CDR3 is made up of 13 amino acids. Deletions cut 8 bases from V and 6 bases from J, with 13 bases between. From germline, CDR1 is SNHLY and CDR2 FYNNEI. Collection occurred without any documented infections or immune events in donors. Sequences were obtained from blood. The chain links TRBV2 to TRBJ2-2; no clear D. The TCR originated in a person aged 18-70 years in good health. The CDR3 DNA is TGTGCCAGCTCCGGGCAGGTTGCCGGGGAGCTGTTTTTT. Protein: CASSGQVAGELFF.